Listed below are T cell receptor beta chains from one sample, sequenced in a study of blood T cells in healthy people across ages. TCRdb recomputed calls from the 5' RACE reads with MiXCR, one row per CDR3 protein. The table has hundreds of thousands of distinct CDR3 sequences, roughly two fifths seen once; the top ten hold about 32%. Sequencing input: blood. The receptors come from an elderly man in good health. CDR3s leave out the opening cysteine and the closing phenylalanine or tryptophan. Each record gives: clone size, V gene, J gene, CDR3 protein. Clone size, where shown, is once, few, many, or a class for clones that have expanded.

few	TRBV5-5	TRBJ2-7	ASSRTPPYEQY
NA	TRBV4-2	TRBJ2-3	ASSQDGTGSLTDTQY
NA	TRBV20-1	TRBJ1-1	SATGGSTEAF
NA	TRBV7-6	NA	ASSVAGVGYEQY
once	TRBV28	TRBJ2-4	ASSLRENIQY
NA	TRBV6-5	TRBJ2-7	ASSYSYSPTSYEQY
many	TRBV4-3	TRBJ2-3	ASSQGSQGSTDTQY
few	TRBV20-1	TRBJ2-5	SARGTGGKETQY
few	TRBV10-3	NA	AISFAGTGNYEQY
NA	TRBV20-1	TRBJ1-2	SAEVGGATGGYT
many	TRBV15	TRBJ2-7	ATSRGPSGSPNSYEQY
NA	TRBV5-5	TRBJ2-7	ASSFGTGGSEQY
NA	TRBV9	TRBJ2-7	ASSVEGGTSGYNEQY
NA	TRBV5-1	TRBJ1-1	ASSGAQRNTEAF
few	TRBV5-1	TRBJ2-3	ASSQAGGQGPRTDTQY
NA	TRBV4-2	NA	ASSLRTSGIGKETQY
NA	TRBV7-7	TRBJ2-1	ASSLLGGPNNEQF
NA	TRBV4-1	TRBJ1-1	ASSPRSGESEAF
NA	TRBV2	TRBJ2-2	ASSEVQNTGELF
NA	TRBV19	NA	ASSIEVVGNRNEQY
NA	TRBV2	TRBJ2-1	ASSDRRVNEQF
many	TRBV4-1	TRBJ2-7	ASRFSTGNYEQY
NA	TRBV6-2/TRBV6-3	TRBJ1-1	ASSSWLDTEAF